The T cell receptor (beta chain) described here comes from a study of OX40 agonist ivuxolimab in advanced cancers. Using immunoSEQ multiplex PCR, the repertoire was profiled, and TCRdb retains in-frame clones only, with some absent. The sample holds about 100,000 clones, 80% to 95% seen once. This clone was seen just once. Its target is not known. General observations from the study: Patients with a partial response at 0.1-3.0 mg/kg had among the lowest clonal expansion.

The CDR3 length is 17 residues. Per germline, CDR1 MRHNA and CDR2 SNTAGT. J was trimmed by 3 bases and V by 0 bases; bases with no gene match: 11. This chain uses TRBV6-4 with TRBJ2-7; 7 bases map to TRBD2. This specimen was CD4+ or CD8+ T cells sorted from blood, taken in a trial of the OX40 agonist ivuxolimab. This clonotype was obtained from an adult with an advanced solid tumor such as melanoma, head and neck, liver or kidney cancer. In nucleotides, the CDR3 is TGTGCCAGCAGTGACTCGATCGCGGGAGTTAGCCACTACGAGCAGTACTTC. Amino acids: CASSDSIAGVSHYEQYF.